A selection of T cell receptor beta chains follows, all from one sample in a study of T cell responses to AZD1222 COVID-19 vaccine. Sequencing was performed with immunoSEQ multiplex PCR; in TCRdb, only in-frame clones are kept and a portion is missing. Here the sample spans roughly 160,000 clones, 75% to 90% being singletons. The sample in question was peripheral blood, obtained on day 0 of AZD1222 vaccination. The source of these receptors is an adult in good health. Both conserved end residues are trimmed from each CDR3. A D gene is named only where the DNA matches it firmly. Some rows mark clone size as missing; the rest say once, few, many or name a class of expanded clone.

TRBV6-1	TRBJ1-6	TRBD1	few	ASSQDRVPQPLH
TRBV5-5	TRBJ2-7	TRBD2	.	ASSLGGGTNYEQY
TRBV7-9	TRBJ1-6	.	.	ASSGTNSPLH
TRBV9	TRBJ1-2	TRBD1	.	ASSVVSGTAISGYT
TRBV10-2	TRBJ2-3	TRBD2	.	ASSEFAGGELDTQY
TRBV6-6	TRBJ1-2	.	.	ASSYEGNANYGYT
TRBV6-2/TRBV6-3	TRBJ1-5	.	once	ASSPHKDQPQH
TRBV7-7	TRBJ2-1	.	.	ASSLQRNNEQF
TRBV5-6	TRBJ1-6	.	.	ASSLSYGTSYNSPLH
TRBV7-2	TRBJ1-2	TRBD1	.	ASSILGTGGTYGYT
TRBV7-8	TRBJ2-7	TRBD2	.	ASSYAGGGGYEQY
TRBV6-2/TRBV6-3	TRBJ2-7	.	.	ASSYPIGNEQY
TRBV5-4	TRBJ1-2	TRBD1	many	ASSPTGTGEPIGGYT
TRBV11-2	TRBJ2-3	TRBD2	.	ASSLEWTSGGEADTQY
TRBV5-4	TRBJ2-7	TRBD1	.	ASSLSGQGIEQY
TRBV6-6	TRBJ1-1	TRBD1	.	ASSLDRGNTEAF
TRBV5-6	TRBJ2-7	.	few	ASSRLGSYEQY